The present TCR beta chain was sequenced within a study of cytomegalovirus exposure and HLA in healthy donors. Notes on this clone: The antigen remains unidentified.

CDR1 is LNHDA and CDR2 is SQIVND in the germline V gene (reference sequence). The CDR3 is 15 residues long. Trimming at V came to 5 bases and at J to 4 bases, leaving 7 bases not matched to a gene. This PCR relied on a set of 60 Vbeta primers and 13 Jbeta primers. The authors' processing: Among the unique TCR beta chains that a later analysis counted, about 81 million in all, 10 million to 13 million were shared. Measured with immunoSEQ multiplex PCR; TCRdb has only the in-frame clones, and not every one. D and trimming were read from the DNA, whereas the V and J calls and clone size are those reported in that table. Of roughly 54,000 clones listed, 70% are singletons. Study-wide results and limits: One cluster of highly shared sequence variants probably arose as a sequencing artifact. The presence/absence work took it that sequencing depth was about the same across donors.

The chain employs TRBV19 and TRBJ1-2; 10 bases are shared with TRBD1. Sequenced material: PBMCs. This clonotype was sampled from a woman aged 55-69 years in good health and CMV-seropositive. This CDR3 is CASSVPGQGFYGYTF. CDR3 sequence (DNA): TGTGCCAGTAGTGTACCGGGACAGGGGTTCTATGGCTACACCTTC. The variable domain in full, completed from reference TRBV19 and TRBJ1-2, reads DGGITQSPKYLFRKEGQNVTLSCEQNLNHDAMYWYRQDPGQGLRLIYYSQIVNDFQKGDIAEGYSVSREKKESFPLTVTSAQKNPTAFYLCASSVPGQGFYGYTFGSGTRLTVV.